The sequence of this T cell receptor beta chain was determined in a study of graft-versus-host responses after intestinal transplantation. In the study overall: Every recipient underwent anti-thymocyte globulin induction, then tacrolimus and steroids for two to four years.

Overall study results and limits: GvH clones detected in recipient marrow included some appearing first in ileum or blood.

Post-reaction, proliferating CD3+CD4+ and CD3+CD8+ responders (CFSE-low) were sorted. Here immunoSEQ multiplex PCR was the method, and the copy in TCRdb shows in-frame clones only, minus some. The sample holds some 10,000 clones, less than 35% seen once. Trimming stripped 6 bases from V and 7 bases from J, with 18 bases between. The CDR3 runs 15 residues. The germline CDR1 and CDR2 sequences are LNHDA and SQIVND (reference sequence). This clonotype originated in a human patient who received an intestinal transplant. The V gene is TRBV19, the J gene TRBJ1-4; no reliable D call. The specimen comprised alloreactive CD4+ T cells from a mixed lymphocyte reaction culture, sampled before intestinal transplant. Subset defined: CFSE-low proliferating T cells sorted from approximately 6-day pre-transplant mixed lymphocyte reaction (GvH or HvG direction). The CDR3 protein is CASRPSPSPPEKLFF. CDR3 in DNA: TGTGCCAGTAGGCCGTCCCCTTCGCCCCCTGAAAAACTGTTTTTT. Variable domain in full (rest from reference TRBV19 and TRBJ1-4): DGGITQSPKYLFRKEGQNVTLSCEQNLNHDAMYWYRQDPGQGLRLIYYSQIVNDFQKGDIAEGYSVSREKKESFPLTVTSAQKNPTAFYLCASRPSPSPPEKLFFGSGTQLSVL.